Sequencing of this TCR beta chain was carried out in a study of T cell responses to AZD1222 COVID-19 vaccine. This table comes from immunoSEQ multiplex PCR, and its TCRdb copy is limited to in-frame clones, with some not included. The sample consists of 55,000 to 70,000 clones, around 83% of them appearing once. Study-wide findings and caveats: The span of vaccine-associated CD4 TCRs extended across spike, with dominance at 160-218 and 743-854. Researchers took repertoire samples only after the peak T cell response had come. Clonal diversity may have been underestimated, and the donors were mostly white British, with more females than males.

A note on this clone: Its antigen is not identified.

Sequences were derived from peripheral blood, sampled on day 0 of AZD1222 vaccination. The receptor was isolated from an adult in good health.

The CDR3 nucleotides are TGTGCCAGCAGTGAAACTGGGGGAGGTTGGGAGACCCAGTACTTC. It codes for CASSETGGGWETQYF. This sequence joins TRBV2 and TRBJ2-5; weak D call: TRBD2 (6 bases). The CDR3 contains 15 residues. V gave up 2 bases and J gave up 5 bases, with 15 bases separating them. Germline V gives CDR1 SNHLY, CDR2 FYNNEI.